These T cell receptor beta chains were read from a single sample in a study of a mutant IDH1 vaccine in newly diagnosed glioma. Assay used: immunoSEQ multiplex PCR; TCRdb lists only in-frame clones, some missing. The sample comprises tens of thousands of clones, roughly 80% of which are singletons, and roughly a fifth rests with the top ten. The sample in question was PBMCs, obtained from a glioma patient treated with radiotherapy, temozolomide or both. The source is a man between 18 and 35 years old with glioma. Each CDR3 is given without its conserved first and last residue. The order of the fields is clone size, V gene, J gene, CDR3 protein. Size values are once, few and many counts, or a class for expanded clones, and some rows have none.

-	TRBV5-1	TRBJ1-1	ASSLDTEAF
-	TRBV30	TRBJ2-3	AWSVLGDTQY
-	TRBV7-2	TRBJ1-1	ASSLEFSPYTEAF
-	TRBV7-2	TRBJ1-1	ASSPQDRGGDEAF
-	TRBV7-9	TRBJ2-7	ASRQTSSYEQY
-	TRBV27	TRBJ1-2	ASSHRGGAHGYT
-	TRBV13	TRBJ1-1	ASSYSGLNTEAF
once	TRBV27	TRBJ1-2	ASSLFPRRRGDGYT
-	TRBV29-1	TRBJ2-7	SVEDPRAYEQY
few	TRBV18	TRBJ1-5	ASSPPGSDQPQH
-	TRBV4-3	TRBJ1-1	ASSQTGGGTEAF
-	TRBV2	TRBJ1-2	ASSEARQVNYGYT
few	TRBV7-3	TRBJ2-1	ASSLMESTAKQF
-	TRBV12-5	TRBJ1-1	ASGLVGAEAF
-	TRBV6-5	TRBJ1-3	ATRRAAGNTIY
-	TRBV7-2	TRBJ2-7	ASSLGGGASGSGYEQY
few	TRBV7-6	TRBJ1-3	ASSSQGSSGNTIY
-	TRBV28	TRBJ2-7	ASRSTAAYEQY
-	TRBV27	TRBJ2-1	ASSPPQRSYNEQF
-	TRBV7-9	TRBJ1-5	ASSSRTGDVGNQPQH
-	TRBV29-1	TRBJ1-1	SADWGMNTEAF
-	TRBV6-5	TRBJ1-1	ASNQYVGLGAAF
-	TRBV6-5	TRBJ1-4	ASSYSDRGNEKLF
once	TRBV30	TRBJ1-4	AWSVGQGGMWQLF
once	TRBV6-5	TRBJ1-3	ASSPQDRAGNTIY
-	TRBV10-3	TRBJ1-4	AISESTESNEKLF
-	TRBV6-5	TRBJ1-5	ASSRGAYSNQPQH
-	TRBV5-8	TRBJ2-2	ASSWGTATGELF
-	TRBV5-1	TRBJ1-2	ASRTGNNYGYT
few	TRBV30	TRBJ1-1	AWDDRANTEAF
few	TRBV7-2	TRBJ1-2	ASSPDGNYGYT
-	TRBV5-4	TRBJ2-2	ASSPTGFQAGELF
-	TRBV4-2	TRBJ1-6	ASSQDGAELFLYNSPLH
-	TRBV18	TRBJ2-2	ASSPRTSGTVGELF
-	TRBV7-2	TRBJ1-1	ASSAGNLNTEAF
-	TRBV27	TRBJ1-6	ASSQGTANSPLH
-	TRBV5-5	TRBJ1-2	ASSQGQDYGYGYT
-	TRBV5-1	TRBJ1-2	ASSLGRTGDGYT
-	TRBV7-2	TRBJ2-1	ASSLEGQGYNEQF
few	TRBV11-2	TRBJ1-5	ASSISTGWSNQPQH
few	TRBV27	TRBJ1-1	ASRPRGQEAF
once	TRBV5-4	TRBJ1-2	ASSLLGTAHLYGYT
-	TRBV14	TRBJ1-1	ASSRLNTEAF
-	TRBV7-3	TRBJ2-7	ASSLLAGAYEQY
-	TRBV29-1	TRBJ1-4	SVGTGFLGEKLF
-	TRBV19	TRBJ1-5	ASTPGQGRQQPQH
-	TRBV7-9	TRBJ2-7	ASSPNRRGLYEQY
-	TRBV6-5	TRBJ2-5	ASTDSETQY
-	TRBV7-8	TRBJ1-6	ASSLRNSPLH
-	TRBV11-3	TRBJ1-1	ASSEADRNTEAF
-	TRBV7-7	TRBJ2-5	ASSQGTGEETQY
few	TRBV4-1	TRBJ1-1	ASSRQGSLTEAF
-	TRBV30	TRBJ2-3	AWSGQGTDTQY
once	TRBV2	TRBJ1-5	ASSERGYNQPQH
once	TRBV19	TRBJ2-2	ASTRRGQGANTGELF
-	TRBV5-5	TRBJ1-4	ASSLGPSVEKLF
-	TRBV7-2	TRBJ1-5	ASRGGGNQPQH